This T cell receptor beta chain was sequenced in a study of T cell responses to AZD1222 COVID-19 vaccine. Background on the study: Pooling of second doses given at about 4 or about 12 weeks was done. General study results and limits: Two doses of AZD1222 preceded a rise in Spike-specific TCR breadth and depth. The study sampled repertoires only after the peak T cell response.

On this clone itself: Its antigen is still unknown.

The method was immunoSEQ multiplex PCR; TCRdb's version includes in-frame clones alone and lacks a portion of them. This sample yields about 130,000 clones, of which roughly 93% are seen a single time; approximately 3.4% belongs to the top ten. The CDR3 has 15 residues. V was shortened by 5 bases and J by 7 bases, with 15 bases between the two germline ends. The germline V gene has CDR1 SEHNR and CDR2 FQNEAQ (reference sequence). This chain links TRBV7-9 with TRBJ1-6; possible D gene TRBD1, 6 bases. This TCR derives from an adult in good health. Sequences were derived from peripheral blood, sampled on day 0 of AZD1222 vaccination. The CDR3 nucleotides are TGTGCCAGCAGCCCACAGGGAATGCGGAATTCACCCCTCCACTTT. As protein: CASSPQGMRNSPLHF.